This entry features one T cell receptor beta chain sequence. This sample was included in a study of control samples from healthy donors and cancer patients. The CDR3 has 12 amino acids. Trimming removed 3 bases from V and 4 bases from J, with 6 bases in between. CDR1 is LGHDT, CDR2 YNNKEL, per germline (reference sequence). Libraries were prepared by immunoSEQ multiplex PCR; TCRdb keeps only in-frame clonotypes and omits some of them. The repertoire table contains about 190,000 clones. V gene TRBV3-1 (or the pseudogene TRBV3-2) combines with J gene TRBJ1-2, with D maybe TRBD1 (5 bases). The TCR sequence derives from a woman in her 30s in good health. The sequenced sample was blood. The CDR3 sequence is CASSHGTYGYTF. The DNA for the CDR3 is TGTGCCAGCAGCCACGGGACCTATGGCTACACCTTC.